This T cell receptor beta chain was recovered during a study of T-cell reconstitution after alpha-beta-depleted transplantation in children. Between the trimmed V and J ends, which lost 0 bases and 0 bases, there was a span of 13 bases. The CDR3 length is 17 residues. In germline, CDR1 is SGDLS, CDR2 YYNGEE. This clonotype was seen more than once but under ten times. TCRbeta library preparation incorporated unique molecular identifiers. One entry per CDR3 protein, called by TCRdb with MiXCR from the PCR reads. The sample holds some 500,000 distinct CDR3 sequences, 32% seen once. The specimen was PBMCs from the stem cell graft donor, collected from the stem cell graft. The V and J genes are TRBV9 and TRBJ2-1; D ambiguous. The clonotype originates from a human donor who donated a stem cell graft to a child with aplastic anemia. CDR3 protein: CASSVASYLSSYNEQFF. As DNA, the CDR3 is TGTGCCAGCAGCGTAGCCTCATATCTGAGCTCCTACAATGAGCAGTTCTTC.